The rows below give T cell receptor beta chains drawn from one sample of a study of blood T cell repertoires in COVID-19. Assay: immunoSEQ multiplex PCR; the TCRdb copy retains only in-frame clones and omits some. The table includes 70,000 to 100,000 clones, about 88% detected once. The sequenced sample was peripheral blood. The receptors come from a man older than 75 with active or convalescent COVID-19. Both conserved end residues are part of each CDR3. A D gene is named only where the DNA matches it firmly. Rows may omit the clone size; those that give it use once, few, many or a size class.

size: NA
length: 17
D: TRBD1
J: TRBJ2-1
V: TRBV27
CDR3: CASSPRVLTGGYNEQFF
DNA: TGTGCCAGCAGTCCTCGAGTCTTGACAGGGGGTTACAATGAGCAGTTCTTC

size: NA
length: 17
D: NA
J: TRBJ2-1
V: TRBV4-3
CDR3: CASSQVLMGVDYNEQFF
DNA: TGCGCCAGCAGCCAAGTTCTGATGGGAGTTGACTACAATGAGCAGTTCTTC

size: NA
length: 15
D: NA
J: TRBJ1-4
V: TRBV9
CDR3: CASSANGATNEKLFF
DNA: TGTGCCAGCAGCGCGAACGGAGCAACTAATGAAAAACTGTTTTTT

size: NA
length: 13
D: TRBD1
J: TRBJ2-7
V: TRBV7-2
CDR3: CASSLGDSAEQYF
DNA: TGTGCCAGCAGCTTAGGGGACAGCGCAGAGCAGTACTTC

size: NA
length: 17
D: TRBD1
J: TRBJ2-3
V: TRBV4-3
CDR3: CASSHLQGQGSTDTQYF
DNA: TGCGCCAGCAGCCACCTCCAAGGACAGGGGAGCACAGATACGCAGTATTTT

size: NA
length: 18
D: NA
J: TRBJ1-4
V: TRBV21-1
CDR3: CASSPEDRGPKRGEKLFF
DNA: TGTGCCAGCAGCCCCGAGGACAGGGGGCCAAAACGAGGGGAAAAACTGTTTTTT

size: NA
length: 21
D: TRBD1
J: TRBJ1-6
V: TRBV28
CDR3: CASSSSYEGQGASYHNSPLHF
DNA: TGTGCCAGCAGTTCCTCATATGAGGGACAGGGGGCGAGTTATCATAATTCACCCCTCCACTTT

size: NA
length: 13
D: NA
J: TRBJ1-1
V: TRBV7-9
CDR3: CASSPPAETEAFF
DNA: TGTGCCAGCAGCCCCCCCGCCGAGACTGAAGCTTTCTTT

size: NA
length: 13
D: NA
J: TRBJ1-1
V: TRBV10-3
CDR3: CAISETENTEAFF
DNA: TGTGCCATCAGTGAGACAGAGAACACTGAAGCTTTCTTT

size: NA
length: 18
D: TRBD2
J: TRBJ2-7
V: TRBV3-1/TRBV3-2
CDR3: CASSQVGGREGRSYEQYF
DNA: TGTGCCAGCAGCCAAGTAGGAGGGCGGGAGGGCCGATCCTACGAGCAGTACTTC

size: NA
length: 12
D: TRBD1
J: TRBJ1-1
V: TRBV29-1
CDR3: CSTRQGETEAFF
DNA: TGCAGCACTAGACAGGGCGAGACTGAAGCTTTCTTT

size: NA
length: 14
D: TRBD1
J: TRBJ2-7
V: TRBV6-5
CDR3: CASRMTTGAWEQYF
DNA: TGTGCCAGCAGGATGACGACAGGGGCCTGGGAGCAGTACTTC

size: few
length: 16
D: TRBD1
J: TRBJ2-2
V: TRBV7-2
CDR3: CASSLTGGGNTGELFF
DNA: TGTGCCAGCAGCTTAACAGGGGGAGGCAACACCGGGGAGCTGTTTTTT

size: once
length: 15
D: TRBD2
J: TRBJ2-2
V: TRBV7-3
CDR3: CASSLGAGETGELFF
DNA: TGTGCCAGCAGCTTAGGTGCGGGAGAAACCGGGGAGCTGTTTTTT

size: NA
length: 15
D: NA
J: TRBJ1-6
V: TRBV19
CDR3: CASSMEGAGRSPLHF
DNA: TGTGCCAGTAGTATGGAAGGGGCCGGGAGATCACCCCTCCACTTT

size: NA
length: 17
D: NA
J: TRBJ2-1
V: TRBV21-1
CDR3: CASSKPQLAGGYNEQFF
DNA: TGTGCCAGCAGCAAACCCCAACTAGCGGGAGGGTACAATGAGCAGTTCTTC

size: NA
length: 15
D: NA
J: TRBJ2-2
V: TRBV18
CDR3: CASSPRQGIAGELFF
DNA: TGTGCCAGCTCACCGCGGCAGGGTATCGCCGGGGAGCTGTTTTTT

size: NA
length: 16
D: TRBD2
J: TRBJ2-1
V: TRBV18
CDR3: CASSPRAGGSYNEQFF
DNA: TGTGCCAGCTCACCACGAGCGGGAGGCTCCTACAATGAGCAGTTCTTC

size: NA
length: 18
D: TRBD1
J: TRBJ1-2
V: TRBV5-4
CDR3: CASSLLGQGPSGNYGYTF
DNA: TGTGCCAGCAGCTTGCTGGGACAGGGCCCATCCGGTAACTATGGCTACACCTTC

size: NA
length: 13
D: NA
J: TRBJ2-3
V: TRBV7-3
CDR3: CASSPPLSDTQYF
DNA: TGTGCCAGCAGCCCTCCTCTGTCAGATACGCAGTATTTT

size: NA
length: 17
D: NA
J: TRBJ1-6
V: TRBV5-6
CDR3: CASSGRQELRYNSPLHF
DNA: TGTGCCAGCAGCGGCAGACAGGAACTCCGCTATAATTCACCCCTCCACTTT

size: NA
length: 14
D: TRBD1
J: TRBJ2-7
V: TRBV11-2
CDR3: CASSFGTGTYEQYF
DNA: TGTGCCAGCAGCTTTGGGACAGGGACCTACGAGCAGTACTTC

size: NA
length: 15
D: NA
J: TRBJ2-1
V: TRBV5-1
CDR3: CASTQRGIGGDEQFF
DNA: TGCGCCAGCACCCAAAGAGGTATAGGGGGGGATGAGCAGTTCTTC

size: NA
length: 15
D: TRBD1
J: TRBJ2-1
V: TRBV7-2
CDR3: CASTRGTGHYNEQFF
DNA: TGTGCCAGCACTAGGGGGACAGGGCACTACAATGAGCAGTTCTTC

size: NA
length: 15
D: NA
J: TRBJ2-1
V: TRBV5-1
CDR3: CASSLATSPYNEQFF
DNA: TGCGCCAGCAGCTTGGCCACTAGCCCGTACAATGAGCAGTTCTTC

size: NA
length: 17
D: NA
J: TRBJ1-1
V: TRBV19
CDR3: CASSTLWGLRRDTEAFF
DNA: TGTGCCAGTAGTACCCTCTGGGGGCTCCGGCGGGACACTGAAGCTTTCTTT

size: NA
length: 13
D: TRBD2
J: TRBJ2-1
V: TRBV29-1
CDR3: CSGGVSGLAGQFF
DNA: TGCAGCGGAGGCGTTTCGGGACTAGCGGGGCAGTTCTTC

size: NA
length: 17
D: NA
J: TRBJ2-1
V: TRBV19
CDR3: CASSIGFGIILRGEQFF
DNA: TGTGCCAGTAGTATAGGATTCGGGATTATCCTTCGGGGTGAGCAGTTCTTC

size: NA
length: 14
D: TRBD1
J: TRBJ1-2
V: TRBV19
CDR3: CASSSGGQNYGYTF
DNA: TGTGCCAGTAGTAGTGGGGGACAGAACTATGGCTACACCTTC

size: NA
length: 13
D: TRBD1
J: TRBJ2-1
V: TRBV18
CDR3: CASSRTGFSEQFF
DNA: TGTGCCAGCTCACGGACAGGGTTCTCAGAGCAGTTCTTC

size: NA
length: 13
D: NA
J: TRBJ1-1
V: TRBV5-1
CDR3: CASSETGYTEAFF
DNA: TGCGCCAGCAGTGAGACCGGGTACACTGAAGCTTTCTTT

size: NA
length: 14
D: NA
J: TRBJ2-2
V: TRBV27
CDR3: CASSGPANTGELFF
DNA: TGTGCCAGCAGTGGTCCAGCGAACACCGGGGAGCTGTTTTTT

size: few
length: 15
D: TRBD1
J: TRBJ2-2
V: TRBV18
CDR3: CASSTGTGPTGELFF
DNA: TGTGCCAGCTCAACCGGGACAGGGCCCACCGGGGAGCTGTTTTTT

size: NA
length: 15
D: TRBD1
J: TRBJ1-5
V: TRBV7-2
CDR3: CASSTTGLSNQPQHF
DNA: TGTGCCAGCAGCACGACAGGGTTAAGCAATCAGCCCCAGCATTTT

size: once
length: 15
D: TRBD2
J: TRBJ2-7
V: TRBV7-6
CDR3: CASSLYSAGEGEQYF
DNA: TGTGCCAGCAGCCTATATTCAGCGGGAGAGGGCGAGCAGTACTTC

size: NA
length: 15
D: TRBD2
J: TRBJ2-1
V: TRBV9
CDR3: CASSVASGRFNEQFF
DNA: TGTGCCAGCAGCGTAGCTAGCGGGAGGTTCAATGAGCAGTTCTTC

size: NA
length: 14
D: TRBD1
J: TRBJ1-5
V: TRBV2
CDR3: CASGTDRGNQPQHF
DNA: TGTGCCAGCGGTACGGACAGGGGAAATCAGCCCCAGCATTTT

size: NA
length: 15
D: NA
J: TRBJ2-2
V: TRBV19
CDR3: CASSIKRANTGELFF
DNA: TGTGCCAGTAGTATAAAGCGGGCTAACACCGGGGAGCTGTTTTTT

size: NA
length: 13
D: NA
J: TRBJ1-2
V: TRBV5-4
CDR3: CASSGAASYGYTF
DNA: TGTGCCAGCAGCGGGGCAGCGAGCTATGGCTACACCTTC

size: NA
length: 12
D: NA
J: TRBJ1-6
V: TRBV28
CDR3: CASSLFDRDLHF
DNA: TGTGCCAGCAGTTTATTTGACAGAGATCTCCACTTT

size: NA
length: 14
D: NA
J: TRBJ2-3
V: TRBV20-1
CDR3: CSASSSRETDTQYF
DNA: TGCAGTGCTAGTTCCTCCCGGGAGACAGATACGCAGTATTTT

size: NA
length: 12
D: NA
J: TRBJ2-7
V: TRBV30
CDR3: CARSRGSSEQYF
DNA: TGTGCCCGAAGTCGAGGCTCCTCCGAGCAGTACTTC

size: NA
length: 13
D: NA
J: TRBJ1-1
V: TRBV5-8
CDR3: CASRVGPNTEAFF
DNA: TGTGCCAGCAGGGTGGGCCCGAACACTGAAGCTTTCTTT

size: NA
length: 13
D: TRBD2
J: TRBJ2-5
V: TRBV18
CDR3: CASLAGKQETQYF
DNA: TGTGCCAGCTTAGCGGGGAAACAAGAGACCCAGTACTTC

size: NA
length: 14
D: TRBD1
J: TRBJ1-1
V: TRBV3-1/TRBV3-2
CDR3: CASSKQGAGTEAFF
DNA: TGTGCCAGCAGCAAACAGGGGGCAGGTACTGAAGCTTTCTTT

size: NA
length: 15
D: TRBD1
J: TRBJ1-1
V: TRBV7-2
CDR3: CASNTGQGRNTEAFF
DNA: TGTGCCAGCAATACGGGACAGGGGCGGAACACTGAAGCTTTCTTT

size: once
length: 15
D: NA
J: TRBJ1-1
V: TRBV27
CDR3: CASSGWGAGDTEAFF
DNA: TGTGCCAGCAGCGGATGGGGGGCGGGAGACACTGAAGCTTTCTTT

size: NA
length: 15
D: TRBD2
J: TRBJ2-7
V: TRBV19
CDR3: CASSTLAGLSYEQYF
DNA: TGTGCCAGTAGTACCTTAGCGGGACTCAGCTACGAGCAGTACTTC

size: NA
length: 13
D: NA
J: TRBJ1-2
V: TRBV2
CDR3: CASSAGMNYGYTF
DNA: TGTGCCAGCAGTGCAGGGATGAACTATGGCTACACCTTC

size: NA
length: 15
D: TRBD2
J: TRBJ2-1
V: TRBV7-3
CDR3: CASRLAGGTYNEQFF
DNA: TGTGCCAGCAGGCTAGCGGGAGGCACTTACAATGAGCAGTTCTTC